These 4 T cell receptor beta chains originate from one sample sequenced in a study of T cells in Graves' hyperthyroidism and ophthalmopathy. Regions amplified from RNA transcripts were the TCR beta CDR3 regions. Primed by the HTBI set, a first-round RT-PCR was run on the TCR CDR3. TCRdb reprocessed the multiplex PCR reads with MiXCR, giving one entry per CDR3 protein. The data hold approximately 620,000 distinct CDR3 sequences, with approximately 15% observed a single time. The sequenced sample consisted of blood. Receptors originate from a woman aged 25 to 45 with Graves' hyperthyroidism that later progressed to Graves' ophthalmopathy.

This clonotype was observed a handful of times. This chain connects TRBV29-1 to TRBJ1-2; tentatively, D is TRBD1 (5 bases). The germline V gene has CDR1 SQVTM and CDR2 ANQGSEA. V was pared by 3 bases and J by 4 bases, with 24 bases between. This CDR3 is built from 17 residues. The CDR3 DNA reads as TGCAGCGTTGAGGGGGTACAGTCCCAAGGGGAATCCTATGGCTACACCTTC. It translates to CSVEGVQSQGESYGYTF.

This clonotype was seen ten or more times. The rearrangement links TRBV18 to TRBJ2-3; 10 nucleotides align to TRBD1. Germline lookup yields CDR1 KGHSH and CDR2 LQKENI. This CDR3 is 17 amino acids long. With 1 base clipped from V and 4 bases from J, the junction kept 8 bases outside the gene matches. The CDR3 DNA reads TGTGCCAGCTCACCACGGGACAGGGGTCGTTTGGCAGATACGCAGTATTTT. This translates into CASSPRDRGRLADTQYF.

The chain couples TRBV20-1 to TRBJ1-5; D ambiguous. The CDR3 consists of 16 residues. In germline, CDR1 is DFQATT, CDR2 SNEGSKA (reference sequence). V was trimmed by 0 bases and J by 0 bases, leaving 12 bases between them. As DNA, the CDR3 is TGCAGTGCTAGAGAAAACGCGTTATATAGCAATCAGCCCCAGCATTTT. Residues: CSARENALYSNQPQHF.

The sample holds many counts of this clonotype. The chain couples TRBV13 to TRBJ1-3; D perhaps matches TRBD1 (5 bases). The CDR3 loop spans 18 amino acids. V dropped 5 bases and J dropped 0 bases, with 20 bases sitting between them. Per the germline V gene, CDR1 is PRHDT and CDR2 is FYEKMQ (reference sequence). CDR3 amino acids: CASSPLPGPKSSGNTIYF. DNA for the CDR3: TGTGCCAGCAGCCCCCTCCCGGGACCGAAGAGCTCTGGAAACACCATATATTTT.